The sequence of this T cell receptor (beta chain) was determined in a study of blood T cell repertoires in COVID-19 (dated by TCRdb to 2018 to 2021). Regarding the research as a whole: Samples from collaborators originated in the United States, Italy and Spain and spanned both the acute and convalescent phases of COVID-19. The prospective study material was composed of cDNA or gDNA derived from T cells, B-cell-depleted T cells, or PBMCs. Subjects who had been exposed to COVID-19, were actively infected with it, or had recovered from it provided the deeply sampled blood TCRbeta repertoires that made up the dataset. The repertoires were released in a freely available public database meant as a resource for research on the immune response to SARS-CoV-2. The samples were drawn from two sources: the first 160 participants of the ongoing ImmuneRACE study, and 1,200 or so subjects contributed by 6 global collaborators. Sample metadata almost always included a de-identified subject ID, COVID-19 status, age in years and sex. Where available, HLA class I and class II types were taken from metadata supplied by the sample provider and were not determined by assay-based typing.

TCRbeta CDR3 regions were amplified from genomic DNA by means of the immunoSEQ Assay, a bias-controlled multiplex PCR. The authors processed their data as follows. Nucleated cell counts per sample were estimated from amplification of reference gene primers within the assay. To quantify the absolute abundance of each unique TCRbeta CDR3 rearrangement, sequence reads were collapsed and filtered. For each sample, productive Simpson clonality was calculated as the square root of Simpson's diversity index over productive rearrangements. What TCRdb holds here is the immuneACCESS table cut down to in-frame rearrangements. Part of the clones is not present; checked against another copy, under half of the missing clones reflect an unresolved V gene, and the others are unexplained. The V and J calls and clone size come from that table; D and trimming were worked out from the DNA. The sample yields 35,000 to 40,000 clones; about 74% were counted once. Together, the top ten hold under 12% of the sample.

The study at large found these results: Clinical and demographic metadata were provided uncurated, with the amount varying by source and participant.

This clone showed up just a few times. Its antigen is not yet known. Base qualities were left out, and no much larger clone turns up one base away. From the germline V gene, CDR1 is SGHDT and CDR2 is YYEEEE. Measured from the cysteine to the phenylalanine, the CDR3 is 15 residues long. The kept DNA is CDR3 alone, 45 bases in frame from the first base. V is shortened by 2 bases, J by 2 bases, and the region joining them spans 10 bases. One collaborating source in Seattle enrolled patients during active infection and followed them longitudinally through the course of disease. Each collaborating institution followed its own protocols to collect whole blood in K2EDTA tubes. For TCRbeta analysis, collaborator samples were shipped as frozen whole blood, as isolated PBMCs, or as DNA extracted from either sample type.

Sequenced: peripheral blood. This chain is built from TRBV5-6 and TRBJ2-2; perhaps TRBD1 is the D gene, with 6 bases matching. This TCR came from a man between 65 and 85 years old with COVID-19, enrolled during active disease. At the DNA level, the sequence is TGTGCCAGCAGCTTTCCGGGACAAAACACCGGGGAGCTGTTTTTT. This translates into CASSFPGQNTGELFF.